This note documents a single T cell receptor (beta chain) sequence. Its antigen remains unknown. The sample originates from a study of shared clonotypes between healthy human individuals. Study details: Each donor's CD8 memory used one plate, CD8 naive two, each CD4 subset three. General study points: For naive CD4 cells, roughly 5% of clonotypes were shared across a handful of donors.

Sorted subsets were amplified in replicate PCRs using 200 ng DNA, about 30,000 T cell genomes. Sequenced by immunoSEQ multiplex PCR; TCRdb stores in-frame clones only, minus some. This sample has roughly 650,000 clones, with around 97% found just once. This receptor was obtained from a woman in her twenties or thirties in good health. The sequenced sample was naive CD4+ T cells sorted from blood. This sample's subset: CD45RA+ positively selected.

CDR3 in DNA: TGTGCCAGCGGCCACCCTGGGGGGATCAATGAGCAGTTCTTC. It specifies CASGHPGGINEQFF. J is TRBJ2-1 and V is TRBV27, with D possibly being TRBD2 (6 bases). The CDR3 has 14 residues. Germline V lookup: CDR1 MNHEY, CDR2 SMNVEV (reference sequence). V was cut by 8 bases and J by 6 bases, with 17 bases left in between.